This T cell receptor (beta chain) was found in a study of cytomegalovirus exposure and HLA in healthy donors. V lost 2 bases and J 3 bases, leaving 13 bases between the germline ends. The CDR3 sequence is 14 residues long. Germline assignment: CDR1 SQVTM and CDR2 ANQGSEA. Primers for the PCR totalled 60 Vbeta and 13 Jbeta. Libraries were prepared by immunoSEQ multiplex PCR; TCRdb keeps only in-frame clonotypes and omits some of them. The ten top clones account for over 0.75%, within a sample of over 200,000 clones. Study findings and constraints: With further analysis later on, most CMV-associated TCR beta chains appeared HLA-restricted. As was reported, the HLA-A and HLA-B alleles of most subjects were accurately predicted from TCR beta sequences. Published work reported that the classifier diagnosed cytomegalovirus status with high specificity and sensitivity.

Worth noting for this clone: Its antigen is undetermined.

This receptor was identified in a woman younger than 45 in good health and CMV-seropositive. The specimen sequenced was PBMCs. The chain recombines TRBV29-1 with TRBJ1-1, with D hard to call. The CDR3 region is CSVENPTIYTEAFF. In DNA form, the CDR3 reads TGCAGCGTTGAAAATCCGACAATTTACACTGAAGCTTTCTTT.